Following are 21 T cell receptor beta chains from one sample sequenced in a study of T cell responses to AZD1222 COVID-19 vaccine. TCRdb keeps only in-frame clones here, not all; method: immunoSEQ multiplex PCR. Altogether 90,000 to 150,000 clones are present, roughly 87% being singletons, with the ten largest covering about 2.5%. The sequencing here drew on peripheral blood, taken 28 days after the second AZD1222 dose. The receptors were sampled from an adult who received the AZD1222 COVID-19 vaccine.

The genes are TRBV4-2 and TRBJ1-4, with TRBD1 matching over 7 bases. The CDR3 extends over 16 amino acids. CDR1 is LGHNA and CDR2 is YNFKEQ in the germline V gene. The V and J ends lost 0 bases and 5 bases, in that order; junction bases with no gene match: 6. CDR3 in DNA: TGTGCCAGCAGCCAAGACCAGGAACAGGGGAATGAAAAACTGTTTTTT. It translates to CASSQDQEQGNEKLFF.

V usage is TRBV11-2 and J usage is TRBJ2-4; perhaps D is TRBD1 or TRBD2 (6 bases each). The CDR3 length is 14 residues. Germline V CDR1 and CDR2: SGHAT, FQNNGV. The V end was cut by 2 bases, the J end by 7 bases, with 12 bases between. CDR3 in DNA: TGTGCCAGCAGCTTAAGGGGGGACACCAACATTCAGTACTTC. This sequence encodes CASSLRGDTNIQYF.

CDR3 sequence reads: CASSQLAGGRNEQFF. The CDR3 DNA sequence: TGTGCCAGCAGTCAACTAGCGGGGGGGCGCAATGAGCAGTTCTTC. The gene calls are TRBV6-2 or TRBV6-3 and TRBJ2-1, with 13 bases that match TRBD2. Per the germline V gene, CDR1 is MNHEY and CDR2 is SVGEGT. The V segment lost 5 bases and the J segment 6 bases; nucleotides outside the gene matches: 4. This CDR3 contains 15 residues.

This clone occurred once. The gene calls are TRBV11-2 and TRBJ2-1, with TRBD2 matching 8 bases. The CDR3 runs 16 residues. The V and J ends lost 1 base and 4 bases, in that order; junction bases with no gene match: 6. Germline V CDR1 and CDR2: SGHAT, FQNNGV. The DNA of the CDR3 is TGTGCCAGCAGCTTAGTCGGGGGGGCGCGGTACAATGAGCAGTTCTTC. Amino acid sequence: CASSLVGGARYNEQFF.

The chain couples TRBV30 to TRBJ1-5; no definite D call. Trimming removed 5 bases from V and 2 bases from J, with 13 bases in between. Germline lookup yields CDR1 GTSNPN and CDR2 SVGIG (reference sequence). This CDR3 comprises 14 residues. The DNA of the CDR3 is TGTGCCTGGTCCCGAGGGCAGGGCAATCAGCCCCAGCATTTT. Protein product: CAWSRGQGNQPQHF. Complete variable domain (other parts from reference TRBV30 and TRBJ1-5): SQTIHQWPATLVQPVGSPLSLECTVEGTSNPNLYWYRQAAGRGLQLLFYSVGIGQISSEVPQNLSASRPQDRQFILSSKKLLLSDSGFYLCAWSRGQGNQPQHFGDGTRLSIL.

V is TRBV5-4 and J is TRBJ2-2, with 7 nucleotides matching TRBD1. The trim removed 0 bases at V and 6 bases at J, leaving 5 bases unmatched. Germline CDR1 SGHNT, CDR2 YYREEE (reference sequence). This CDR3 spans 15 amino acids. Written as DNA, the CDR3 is TGTGCCAGCAGCTTGGACAGGGGTTACGCCGGGGAGCTGTTTTTT. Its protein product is CASSLDRGYAGELFF. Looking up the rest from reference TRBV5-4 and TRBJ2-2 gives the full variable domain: ETGVTQSPTHLIKTRGQQVTLRCSSQSGHNTVSWYQQALGQGPQFIFQYYREEENGRGNFPPRFSGLQFPNYSSELNVNALELDDSALYLCASSLDRGYAGELFFGEGSRLTVL.

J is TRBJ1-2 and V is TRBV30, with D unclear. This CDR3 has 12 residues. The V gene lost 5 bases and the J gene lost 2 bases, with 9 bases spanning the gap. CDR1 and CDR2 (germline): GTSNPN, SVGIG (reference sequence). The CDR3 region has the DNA TGTGCCTGGGGGCTCGGAAACTATGGCTACACCTTC. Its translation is CAWGLGNYGYTF.

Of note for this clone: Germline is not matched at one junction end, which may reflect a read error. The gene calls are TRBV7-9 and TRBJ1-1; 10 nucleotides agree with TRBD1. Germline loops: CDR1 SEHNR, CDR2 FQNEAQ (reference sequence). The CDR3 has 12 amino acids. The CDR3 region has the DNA TGTGCCAGCAGCCAAATCGACAGGGGGCCGATCTTT. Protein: CASSQIDRGPIF.

The DNA for the CDR3 is TGTGCCAGCAGTTCAGGCCGAGTCGACAGTAGTTTATCCTACGAGCAGTACTTC. This translates into CASSSGRVDSSLSYEQYF. This chain links TRBV28 with TRBJ2-7; possibly TRBD1 for D (5 bases). V was pared by 4 bases and J by 1 base, with 23 bases between. Germline-derived CDR1 and CDR2 are MDHEN and SYDVKM. The CDR3 consists of 18 residues.

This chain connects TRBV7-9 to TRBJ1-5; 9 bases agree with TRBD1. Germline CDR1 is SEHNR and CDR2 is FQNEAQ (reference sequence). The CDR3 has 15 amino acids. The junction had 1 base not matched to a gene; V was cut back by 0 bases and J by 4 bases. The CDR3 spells CASSLATGGNQPQHF. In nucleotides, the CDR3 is TGTGCCAGCAGCTTAGCGACAGGGGGAAATCAGCCCCAGCATTTT.

The CDR3 nucleotides read TGCGCCAGCAGGGGACAGGGCAATCAGCCCCAGCATTTT. It encodes CASRGQGNQPQHF. The rearrangement links TRBV10-1 to TRBJ1-5; 8 positions match TRBD1. From germline, CDR1 is WNHNN and CDR2 SYGVQD (reference sequence). The J segment lost 2 bases and the V segment lost 6 bases, leaving 0 bases of the junction unmatched. The CDR3 is 13 residues long.

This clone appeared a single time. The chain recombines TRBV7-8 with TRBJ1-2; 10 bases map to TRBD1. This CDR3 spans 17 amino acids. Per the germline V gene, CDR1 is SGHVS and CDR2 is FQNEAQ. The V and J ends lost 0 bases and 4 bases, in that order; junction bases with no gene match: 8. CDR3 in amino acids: CASSLAVTGGVSYGYTF. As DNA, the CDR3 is TGTGCCAGCAGCTTAGCTGTGACAGGGGGCGTTTCCTATGGCTACACCTTC.

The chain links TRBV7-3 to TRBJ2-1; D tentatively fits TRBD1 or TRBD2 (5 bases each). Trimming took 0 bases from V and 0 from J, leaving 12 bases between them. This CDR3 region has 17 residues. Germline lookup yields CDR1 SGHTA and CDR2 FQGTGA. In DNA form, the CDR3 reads TGTGCCAGCAGCTTAACGGGGGTCCCAAGCTCCTACAATGAGCAGTTCTTC. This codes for CASSLTGVPSSYNEQFF.

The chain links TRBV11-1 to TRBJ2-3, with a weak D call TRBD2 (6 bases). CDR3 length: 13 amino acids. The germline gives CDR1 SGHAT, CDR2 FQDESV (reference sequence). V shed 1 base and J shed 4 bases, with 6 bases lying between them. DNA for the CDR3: TGTGCCAGCAGCTTAGGGGGGGCAGATACGCAGTATTTT. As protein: CASSLGGADTQYF.

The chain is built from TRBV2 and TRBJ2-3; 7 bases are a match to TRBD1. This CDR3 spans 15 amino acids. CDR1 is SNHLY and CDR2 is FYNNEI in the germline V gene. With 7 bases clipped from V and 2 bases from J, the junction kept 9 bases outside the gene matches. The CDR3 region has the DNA TGTGCCAGCAACGCCAGGACAGGCGTCACAGATACGCAGTATTTT. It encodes CASNARTGVTDTQYF.

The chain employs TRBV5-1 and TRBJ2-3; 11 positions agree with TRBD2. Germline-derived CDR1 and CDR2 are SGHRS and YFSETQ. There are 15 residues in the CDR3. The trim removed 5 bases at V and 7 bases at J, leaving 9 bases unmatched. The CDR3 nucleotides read TGCGCCAGCAGTAGGGTAGCGGGGGGGCAAAATACGCAGTATTTT. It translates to CASSRVAGGQNTQYF. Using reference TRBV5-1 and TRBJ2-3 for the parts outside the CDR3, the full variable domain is KAGVTQTPRYLIKTRGQQVTLSCSPISGHRSVSWYQQTPGQGLQFLFEYFSETQRNKGNFPGRFSGRQFSNSRSEMNVSTLELGDSALYLCASSRVAGGQNTQYFGPGTRLTVL.

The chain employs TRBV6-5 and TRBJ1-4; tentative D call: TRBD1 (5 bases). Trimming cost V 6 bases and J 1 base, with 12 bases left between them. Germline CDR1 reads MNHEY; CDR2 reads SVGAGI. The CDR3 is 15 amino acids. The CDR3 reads CASRQIGVTNEKLFF. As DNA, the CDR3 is TGTGCCAGCAGACAAATAGGGGTAACTAATGAAAAACTGTTTTTT.

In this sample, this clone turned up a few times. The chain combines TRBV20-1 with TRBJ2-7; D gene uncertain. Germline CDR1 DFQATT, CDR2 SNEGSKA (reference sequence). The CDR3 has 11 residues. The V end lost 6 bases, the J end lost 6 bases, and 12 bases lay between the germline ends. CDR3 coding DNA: TGCAGTGCCGTAGAGTTTGGCGAGCAGTACTTC. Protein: CSAVEFGEQYF.

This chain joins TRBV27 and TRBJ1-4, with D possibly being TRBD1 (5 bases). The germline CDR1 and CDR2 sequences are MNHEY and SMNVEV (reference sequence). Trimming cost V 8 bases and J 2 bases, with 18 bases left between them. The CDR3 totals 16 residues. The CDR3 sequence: CASRPGGPPTNEKLFF. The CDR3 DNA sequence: TGTGCCAGCCGCCCCGGGGGACCTCCGACTAATGAAAAACTGTTTTTT.

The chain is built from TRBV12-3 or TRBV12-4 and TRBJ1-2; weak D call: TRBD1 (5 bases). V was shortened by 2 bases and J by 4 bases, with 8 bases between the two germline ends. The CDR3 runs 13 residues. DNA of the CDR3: TGTGCCAGCAGTTTACAGGGAAGCTATGGCTACACCTTC. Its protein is CASSLQGSYGYTF.

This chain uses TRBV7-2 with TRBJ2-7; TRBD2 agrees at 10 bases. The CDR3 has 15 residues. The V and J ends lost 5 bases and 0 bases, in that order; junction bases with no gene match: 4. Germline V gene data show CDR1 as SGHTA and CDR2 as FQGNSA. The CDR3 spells CASSDSGGPSYEQYF. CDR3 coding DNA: TGTGCCAGCAGCGATAGCGGGGGGCCCTCCTACGAGCAGTACTTC.